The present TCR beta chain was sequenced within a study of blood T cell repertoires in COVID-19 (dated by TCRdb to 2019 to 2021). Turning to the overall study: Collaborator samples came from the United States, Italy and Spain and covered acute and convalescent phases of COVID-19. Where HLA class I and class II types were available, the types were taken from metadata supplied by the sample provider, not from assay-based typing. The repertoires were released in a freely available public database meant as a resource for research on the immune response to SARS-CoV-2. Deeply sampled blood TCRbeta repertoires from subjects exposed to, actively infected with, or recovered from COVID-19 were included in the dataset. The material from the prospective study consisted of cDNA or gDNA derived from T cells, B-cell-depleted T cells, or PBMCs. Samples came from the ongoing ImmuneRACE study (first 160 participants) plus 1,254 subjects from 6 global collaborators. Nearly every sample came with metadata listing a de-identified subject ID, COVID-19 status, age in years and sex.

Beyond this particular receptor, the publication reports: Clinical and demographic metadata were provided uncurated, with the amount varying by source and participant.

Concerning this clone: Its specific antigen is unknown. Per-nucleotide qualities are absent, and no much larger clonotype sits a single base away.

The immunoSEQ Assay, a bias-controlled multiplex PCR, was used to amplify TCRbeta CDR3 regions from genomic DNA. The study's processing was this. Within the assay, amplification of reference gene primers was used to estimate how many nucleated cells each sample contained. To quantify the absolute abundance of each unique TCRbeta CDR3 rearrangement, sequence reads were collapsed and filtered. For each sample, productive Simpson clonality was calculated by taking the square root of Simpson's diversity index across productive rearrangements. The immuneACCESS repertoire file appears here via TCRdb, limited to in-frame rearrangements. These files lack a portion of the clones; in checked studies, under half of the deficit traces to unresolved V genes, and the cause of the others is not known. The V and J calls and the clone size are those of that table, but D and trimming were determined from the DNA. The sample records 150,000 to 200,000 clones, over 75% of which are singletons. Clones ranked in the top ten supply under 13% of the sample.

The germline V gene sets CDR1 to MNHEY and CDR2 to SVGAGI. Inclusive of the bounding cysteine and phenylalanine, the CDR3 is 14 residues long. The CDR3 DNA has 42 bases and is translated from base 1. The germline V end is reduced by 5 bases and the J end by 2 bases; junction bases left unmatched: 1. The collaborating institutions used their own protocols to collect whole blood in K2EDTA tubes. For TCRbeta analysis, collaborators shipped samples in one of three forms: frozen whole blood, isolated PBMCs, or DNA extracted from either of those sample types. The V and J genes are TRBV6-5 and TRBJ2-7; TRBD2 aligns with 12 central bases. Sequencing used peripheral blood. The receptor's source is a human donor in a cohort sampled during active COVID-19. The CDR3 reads CASSRLAGAYEQYF. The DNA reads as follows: TGTGCCAGCAGTAGACTAGCGGGGGCCTACGAGCAGTACTTC.